This T cell receptor (beta chain) was profiled in a study of blood T cell repertoires in COVID-19. Sequenced by immunoSEQ multiplex PCR; TCRdb stores in-frame clones only, minus some. The sample comprises around 500,000 clones, approximately 88% of which are singletons, and roughly 1.9% rests with the top ten. The CDR3 loop spans 17 amino acids. J gave up 7 bases and V 4 bases, and 11 bases lay outside the gene matches. The germline V gene encodes CDR1 SGHRS and CDR2 YFSETQ. The sequenced material came from PBMCs or T cells enriched from blood (not recorded which). The chain has TRBV5-1 and TRBJ2-1; 13 bases align to TRBD2. The TCR originated in a woman aged 40 to 49 who had recovered from COVID-19. In nucleotides, the CDR3 is TGCGCCAGCAGCGGACTAGCGGGAGCGGGGGGTGGGAATGAGCAGTTCTTC. This sequence encodes CASSGLAGAGGGNEQFF.